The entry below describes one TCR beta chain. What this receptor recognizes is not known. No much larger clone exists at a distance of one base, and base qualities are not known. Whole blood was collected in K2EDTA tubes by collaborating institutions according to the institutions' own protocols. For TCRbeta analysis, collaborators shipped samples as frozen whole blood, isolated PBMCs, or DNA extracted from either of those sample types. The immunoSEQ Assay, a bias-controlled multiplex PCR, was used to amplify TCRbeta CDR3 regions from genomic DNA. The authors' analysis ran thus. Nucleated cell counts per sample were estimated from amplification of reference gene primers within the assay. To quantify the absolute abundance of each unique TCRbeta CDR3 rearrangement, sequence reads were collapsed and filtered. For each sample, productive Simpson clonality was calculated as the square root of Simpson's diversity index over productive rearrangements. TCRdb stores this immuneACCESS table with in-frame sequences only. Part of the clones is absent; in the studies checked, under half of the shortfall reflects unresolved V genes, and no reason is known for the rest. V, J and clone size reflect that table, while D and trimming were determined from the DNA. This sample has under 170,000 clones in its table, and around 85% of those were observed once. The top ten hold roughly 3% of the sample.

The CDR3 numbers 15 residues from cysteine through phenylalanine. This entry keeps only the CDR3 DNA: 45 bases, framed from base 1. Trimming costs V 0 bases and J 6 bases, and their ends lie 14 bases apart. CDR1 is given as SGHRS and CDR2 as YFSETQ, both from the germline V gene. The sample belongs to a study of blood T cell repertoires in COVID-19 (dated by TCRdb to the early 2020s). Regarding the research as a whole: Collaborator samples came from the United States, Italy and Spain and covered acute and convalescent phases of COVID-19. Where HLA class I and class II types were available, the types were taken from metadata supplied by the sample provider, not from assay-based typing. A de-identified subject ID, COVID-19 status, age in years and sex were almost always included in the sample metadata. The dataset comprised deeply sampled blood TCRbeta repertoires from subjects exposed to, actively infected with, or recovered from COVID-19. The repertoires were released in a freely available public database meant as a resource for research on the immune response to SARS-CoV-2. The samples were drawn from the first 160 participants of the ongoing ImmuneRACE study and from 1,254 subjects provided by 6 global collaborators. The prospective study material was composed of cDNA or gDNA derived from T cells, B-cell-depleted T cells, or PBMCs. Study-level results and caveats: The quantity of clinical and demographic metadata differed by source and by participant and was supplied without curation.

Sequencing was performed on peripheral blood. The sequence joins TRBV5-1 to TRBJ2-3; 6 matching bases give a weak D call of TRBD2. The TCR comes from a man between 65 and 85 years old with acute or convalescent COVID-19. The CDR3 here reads CASSLGTIAVDTQYF. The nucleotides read TGCGCCAGCAGCTTGGGTACTATAGCGGTTGATACGCAGTATTTT. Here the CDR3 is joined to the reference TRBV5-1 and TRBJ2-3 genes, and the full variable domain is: KAGVTQTPRYLIKTRGQQVTLSCSPISGHRSVSWYQQTPGQGLQFLFEYFSETQRNKGNFPGRFSGRQFSNSRSEMNVSTLELGDSALYLCASSLGTIAVDTQYFGPGTRLTVL.